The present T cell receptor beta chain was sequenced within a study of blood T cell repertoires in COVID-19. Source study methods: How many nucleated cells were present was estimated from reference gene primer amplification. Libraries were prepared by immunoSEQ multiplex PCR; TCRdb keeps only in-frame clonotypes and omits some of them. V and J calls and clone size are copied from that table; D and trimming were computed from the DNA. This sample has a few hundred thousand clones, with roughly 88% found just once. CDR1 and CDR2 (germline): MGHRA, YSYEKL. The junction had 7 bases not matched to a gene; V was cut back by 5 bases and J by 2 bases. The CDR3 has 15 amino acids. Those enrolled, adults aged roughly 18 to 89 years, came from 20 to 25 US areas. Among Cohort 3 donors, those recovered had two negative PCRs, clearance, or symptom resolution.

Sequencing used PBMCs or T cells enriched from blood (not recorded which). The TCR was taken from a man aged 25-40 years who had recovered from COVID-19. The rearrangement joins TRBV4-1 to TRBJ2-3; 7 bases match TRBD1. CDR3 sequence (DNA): TGCGCCAGCAGCGGCCGACAGGGTTTCACAGATACGCAGTATTTT. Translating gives CASSGRQGFTDTQYF.